This is a list of T cell receptor beta chains from one sample in a study of cytomegalovirus exposure and HLA in healthy donors. Clones were read by immunoSEQ multiplex PCR, and TCRdb kept only the in-frame ones, dropping some. The sample yields 200,000 to 250,000 clones, about 85% seen once. The sequenced sample was PBMCs. The receptors were gathered from a human donor in good health. Both conserved end residues are part of each CDR3. Each record gives: D gene, clone size, J gene, V gene, CDR3 protein, CDR3 DNA. D genes are given only for firm matches. Clone size appears in some rows only: once, few, many, or a class for an expanded clone.

TRBD2 | NA | TRBJ2-2 | TRBV9 | CASSVNPLAGVDGELFF | TGTGCCAGCAGCGTAAACCCCCTAGCGGGAGTTGACGGGGAGCTGTTTTTT
NA | once | TRBJ1-1 | TRBV6-1 | CASRSGMTEAFF | TGTGCCAGCAGGTCAGGGATGACTGAAGCTTTCTTT
NA | NA | TRBJ2-7 | TRBV6-1 | CASSKTDSYEQYF | TGTGCCAGCAGCAAGACAGACTCCTACGAGCAGTACTTC
TRBD1 | NA | TRBJ2-1 | TRBV9 | CASNSPGQSYNEQFF | TGTGCCAGCAATTCTCCGGGACAGTCCTACAATGAGCAGTTCTTC
NA | NA | TRBJ2-7 | TRBV12-5 | CASAPGESYEQYF | TGTGCTAGTGCCCCAGGCGAGAGCTACGAGCAGTACTTC
NA | once | TRBJ2-1 | TRBV5-6 | CASSLIYRDYNEQFF | TGTGCCAGCAGCTTGATTTACAGGGACTACAATGAGCAGTTCTTC
TRBD2 | few | TRBJ2-1 | TRBV6-6 | CASNGGRNEQFF | TGTGCCAGCAACGGCGGGAGGAATGAGCAGTTCTTC
NA | NA | TRBJ1-5 | TRBV10-3 | CAISDSGDGDQPQHF | TGTGCCATCAGTGATTCAGGGGACGGGGATCAGCCCCAGCATTTT
TRBD1 | once | TRBJ2-7 | TRBV11-2 | CASRPGTGGSISSYEQYF | TGTGCCAGCAGACCCGGGACAGGGGGCTCCATCAGCTCCTACGAGCAGTACTTC
NA | NA | TRBJ2-6 | TRBV14 | CASSLSLANVLTF | TGTGCCAGCAGCCTTTCGTTGGCCAACGTCCTGACTTTC
NA | NA | TRBJ2-2 | TRBV5-1 | CASSLRQTAGNTGELFF | TGCGCCAGCAGCTTGCGTCAGACTGCTGGGAACACCGGGGAGCTGTTTTTT
NA | NA | TRBJ2-7 | TRBV9 | CASSVAAGRIHEQYF | TGTGCCAGCAGCGTAGCGGCGGGGAGAATCCACGAGCAGTACTTC
TRBD1 | NA | TRBJ2-2 | TRBV5-1 | CASSNRDRGIGELFF | TGCGCCAGCAGCAACAGGGACAGGGGTATCGGGGAGCTGTTTTTT
NA | few | TRBJ1-1 | TRBV28 | CASSPLADSNHMNTEAFF | TGTGCCAGCAGTCCCCTCGCGGATTCAAACCACATGAACACTGAAGCTTTCTTT
NA | NA | TRBJ1-4 | TRBV2 | CAESKAGTSGEKLFF | TGTGCCGAATCAAAAGCCGGGACAAGTGGTGAAAAACTGTTTTTT
TRBD2 | NA | TRBJ2-7 | TRBV7-3 | CASSLGLAGQEGFEQYF | TGTGCCAGCAGCTTGGGACTAGCGGGGCAAGAGGGGTTCGAGCAGTACTTC
TRBD2 | NA | TRBJ2-1 | TRBV4-2 | CASGRSGTRGDNEQFF | TGTGCCAGCGGACGTAGCGGGACACGGGGGGACAATGAGCAGTTCTTC
NA | NA | TRBJ2-1 | TRBV7-9 | CASSAPGHRYNEQFF | TGTGCCAGCAGCGCACCGGGACATCGCTACAATGAGCAGTTCTTC
NA | NA | TRBJ1-3 | TRBV5-1 | CASSLRDTGNTIYF | TGCGCCAGCAGCCTCCGGGACACTGGAAACACCATATATTTT
NA | NA | TRBJ2-3 | TRBV7-9 | CASSSSREDTQYF | TGTGCCAGCAGCTCAAGTCGGGAAGATACGCAGTATTTT
TRBD2 | NA | TRBJ2-1 | TRBV7-9 | CASSPSGRGNNEQFF | TGTGCCAGCAGCCCCAGCGGGAGGGGGAACAATGAGCAGTTCTTC
TRBD2 | NA | TRBJ2-1 | TRBV10-3 | CAVRLAGGEQFF | TGTGCCGTAAGACTAGCGGGAGGTGAGCAGTTCTTC
NA | NA | TRBJ2-2 | TRBV6-5 | CASSDRDTGELFF | TGTGCCAGCAGTGACCGGGACACCGGGGAGCTGTTTTTT
TRBD2 | NA | TRBJ2-1 | TRBV29-1 | CSGYQRDYNEQFF | TGCAGCGGATACCAGCGGGACTACAATGAGCAGTTCTTC
NA | NA | TRBJ2-5 | TRBV7-3 | CASSPWGPAEETQYF | TGTGCCAGCAGCCCCTGGGGGCCCGCAGAAGAGACCCAGTACTTC
TRBD1 | NA | TRBJ2-7 | TRBV6-5 | CASSRGDRGVYEQYF | TGTGCCAGCAGTAGGGGGGACAGGGGGGTTTACGAGCAGTACTTC
TRBD2 | few | TRBJ2-7 | TRBV28 | CASTSSGTSYEQYF | TGTGCCAGCACTTCTAGCGGGACCTCCTACGAGCAGTACTTC
TRBD1 | NA | TRBJ2-3 | TRBV2 | CASSGGTGFTDTQYF | TGTGCCAGCAGTGGGGGGACAGGCTTCACAGATACGCAGTATTTT
NA | NA | TRBJ2-3 | TRBV19 | CASSIRVARILTDTQYF | TGTGCCAGTAGTATTAGAGTAGCCCGAATACTCACAGATACGCAGTATTTT
NA | NA | TRBJ2-1 | TRBV12-5 | CASGLVINEQFF | TGTGCTAGTGGTTTGGTTATCAATGAGCAGTTCTTC
TRBD2 | NA | TRBJ2-7 | TRBV19 | CASSGTSDLAYEQYF | TGTGCCAGTAGTGGTACTAGCGACCTAGCCTACGAGCAGTACTTC
NA | NA | TRBJ1-4 | TRBV5-4 | CAIQGLANEKLFF | TGTGCCATACAGGGTTTAGCTAATGAAAAACTGTTTTTT
NA | NA | TRBJ2-7 | TRBV27 | CASGTRPYEQYF | TGTGCCAGCGGAACTAGGCCCTACGAGCAGTACTTC
NA | few | TRBJ1-2 | TRBV6-5 | CASSYSRVYGYTF | TGTGCCAGCAGTTACTCACGGGTCTATGGCTACACCTTC
TRBD2 | NA | TRBJ2-1 | TRBV27 | CASSNSGRTNEQFF | TGTGCCAGCAGCAATAGCGGGAGGACGAATGAGCAGTTCTTC
TRBD1 | once | TRBJ1-3 | TRBV4-1 | CASSQPRGRSGNTIYF | TGCGCCAGCAGCCAACCAAGGGGGCGGTCTGGAAACACCATATATTTT
NA | NA | TRBJ2-1 | TRBV7-8 | CASSPQYGNEQFF | TGTGCCAGCAGCCCCCAGTATGGCAATGAGCAGTTCTTC
NA | NA | TRBJ2-2 | TRBV7-9 | CSSSLTETGLAGELFF | TGTTCCAGCAGCTTGACGGAGACAGGCCTCGCCGGGGAGCTGTTTTTT
NA | once | TRBJ2-3 | TRBV7-9 | CASSPTGVTDTQYF | TGTGCCAGCAGCCCGACGGGTGTCACAGATACGCAGTATTTT
TRBD2 | NA | TRBJ2-2 | TRBV19 | CASSRLAGVDTGELFF | TGTGCCAGTAGTAGACTAGCGGGAGTGGACACCGGGGAGCTGTTTTTT
TRBD1 | NA | TRBJ2-7 | TRBV29-1 | CSVAGGQGSYEQYF | TGCAGCGTTGCTGGGGGACAGGGATCCTACGAGCAGTACTTC
TRBD2 | NA | TRBJ2-1 | TRBV4-1 | CASSQPQLAGGPDNEQFF | TGCGCCAGCAGCCAACCTCAACTAGCGGGAGGGCCGGACAATGAGCAGTTCTTC
NA | NA | TRBJ1-3 | TRBV6-5 | CASSQGISGNTIYF | TGTGCCAGCAGTCAGGGGATCTCTGGAAACACCATATATTTT
TRBD1 | NA | TRBJ1-3 | TRBV7-2 | CASSSGQVASGNTIYF | TGTGCCAGCAGCTCCGGACAGGTGGCCTCTGGAAACACCATATATTTT
NA | once | TRBJ2-3 | TRBV7-9 | CASSLQGLPSHTDTQYF | TGTGCCAGCAGCTTACAAGGACTCCCCTCACACACAGATACGCAGTATTTT
NA | NA | TRBJ2-7 | TRBV12-1 | CASSFAHWDRTLGVYEQYF | TGTGCCAGCAGCTTTGCACATTGGGACAGGACGTTAGGAGTCTACGAGCAGTACTTC
NA | NA | TRBJ1-5 | TRBV28 | CASTVRPSEPQHF | TGTGCCAGCACGGTGAGGCCTTCGGAGCCCCAGCATTTT
NA | NA | TRBJ1-2 | TRBV5-4 | CASSLPDRRLDYGYTF | TGTGCCAGCAGCTTACCGGACAGACGATTGGACTATGGCTACACCTTC
NA | once | TRBJ1-3 | TRBV19 | CATTSGGSGNTIYF | TGTGCCACCACCAGCGGGGGGTCTGGAAACACCATATATTTT
NA | few | TRBJ1-5 | TRBV28 | CASANTGLNQPQHF | TGTGCCAGCGCAAATACAGGGCTGAATCAGCCCCAGCATTTT
NA | few | TRBJ1-5 | TRBV25-1 | CASSHSGRGPQHF | TGTGCCAGCAGCCACAGCGGGCGAGGACCCCAGCATTTT
TRBD1 | NA | TRBJ2-7 | TRBV7-9 | CASSSGTGSLEQYF | TGTGCCAGCAGCTCCGGGACAGGATCCCTCGAGCAGTACTTC
TRBD2 | NA | TRBJ2-5 | TRBV7-2 | CASTPSGLQETQYF | TGTGCCAGCACTCCTAGCGGACTGCAAGAGACCCAGTACTTC
TRBD2 | NA | TRBJ2-1 | TRBV7-3 | CASSPGTSWGGEQFF | TGTGCCAGCAGCCCGGGGACTAGCTGGGGGGGGGAGCAGTTCTTC